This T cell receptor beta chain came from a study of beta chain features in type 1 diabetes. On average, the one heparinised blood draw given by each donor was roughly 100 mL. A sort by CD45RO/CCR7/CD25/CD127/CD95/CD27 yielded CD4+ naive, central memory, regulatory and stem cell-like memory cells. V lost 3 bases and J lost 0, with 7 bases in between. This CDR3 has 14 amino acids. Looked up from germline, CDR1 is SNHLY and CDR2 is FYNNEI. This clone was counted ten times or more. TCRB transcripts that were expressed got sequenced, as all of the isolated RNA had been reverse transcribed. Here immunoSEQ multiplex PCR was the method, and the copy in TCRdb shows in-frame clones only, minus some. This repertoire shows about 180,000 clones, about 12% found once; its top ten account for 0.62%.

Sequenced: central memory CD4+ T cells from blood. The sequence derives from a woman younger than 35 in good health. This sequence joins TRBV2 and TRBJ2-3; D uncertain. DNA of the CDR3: TGTGCCAGCAGTGACGGTCTAAGCACAGATACGCAGTATTTT. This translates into CASSDGLSTDTQYF.